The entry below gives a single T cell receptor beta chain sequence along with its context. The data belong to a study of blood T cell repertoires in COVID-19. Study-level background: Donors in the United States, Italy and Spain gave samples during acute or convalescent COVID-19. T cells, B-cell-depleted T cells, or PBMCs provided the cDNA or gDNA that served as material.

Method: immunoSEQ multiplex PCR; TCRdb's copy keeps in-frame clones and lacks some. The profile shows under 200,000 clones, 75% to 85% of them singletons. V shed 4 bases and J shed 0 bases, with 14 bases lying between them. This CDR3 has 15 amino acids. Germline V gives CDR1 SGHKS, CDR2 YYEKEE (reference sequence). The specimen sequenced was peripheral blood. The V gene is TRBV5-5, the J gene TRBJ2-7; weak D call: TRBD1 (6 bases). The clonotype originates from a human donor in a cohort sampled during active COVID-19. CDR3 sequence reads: CASSLSGQSSYEQYF. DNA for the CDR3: TGTGCCAGCAGCCTTTCTGGACAGAGCTCCTACGAGCAGTACTTC.